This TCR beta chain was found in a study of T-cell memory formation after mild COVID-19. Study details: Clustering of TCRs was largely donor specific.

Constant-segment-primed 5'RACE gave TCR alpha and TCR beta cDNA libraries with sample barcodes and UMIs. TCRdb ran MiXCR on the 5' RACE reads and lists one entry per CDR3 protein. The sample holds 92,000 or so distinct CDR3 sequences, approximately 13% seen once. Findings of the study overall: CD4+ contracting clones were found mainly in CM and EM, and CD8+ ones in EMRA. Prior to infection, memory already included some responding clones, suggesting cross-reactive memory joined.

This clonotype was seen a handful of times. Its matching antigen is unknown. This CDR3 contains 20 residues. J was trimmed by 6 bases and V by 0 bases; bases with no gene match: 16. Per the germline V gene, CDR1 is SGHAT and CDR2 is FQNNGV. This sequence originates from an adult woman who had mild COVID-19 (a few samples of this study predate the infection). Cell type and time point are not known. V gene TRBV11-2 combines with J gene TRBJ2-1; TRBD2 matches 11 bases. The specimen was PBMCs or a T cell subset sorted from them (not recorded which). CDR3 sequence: CASSLDSLAGAAGESNEQFF. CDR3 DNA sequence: TGTGCCAGCAGCTTAGATTCACTAGCGGGAGCCGCAGGGGAATCCAATGAGCAGTTCTTC. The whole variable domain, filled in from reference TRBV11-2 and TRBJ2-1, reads EAGVAQSPRYKIIEKRQSVAFWCNPISGHATLYWYQQILGQGPKLLIQFQNNGVVDDSQLPKDRFSAERLKGVDSTLKIQPAKLEDSAVYLCASSLDSLAGAAGESNEQFFGPGTRLTVL.